Below are 25 T cell receptor beta chains sequenced from a single sample in a study of neurological immune-mediated disorders. TCRdb passed the 5' RACE reads through MiXCR, listing each CDR3 protein once. This table has just under 60,000 distinct CDR3 sequences, about 2.5% appearing once. Material for sequencing was PBMCs. The source is a man aged 50-60 years with multiple sclerosis.

In its sample, this clonotype was seen many times. The V and J genes are TRBV7-9 and TRBJ2-3; TRBD1 aligns across 10 bases. Trimming took 2 bases from V and 2 from J; bases not matched to a gene: 10. The CDR3 is made up of 18 amino acids. In germline, CDR1 is SEHNR, CDR2 FQNEAQ (reference sequence). The CDR3 here is CASSLPIGQGGPTDTQYF. CDR3 bases: TGTGCCAGCAGCTTACCGATAGGACAGGGGGGACCCACAGATACGCAGTATTTT.

This clonotype was detected ten times or more. V is TRBV7-9 and J is TRBJ2-1, with 10 bases lining up with TRBD2. There are 15 residues in the CDR3. V dropped 4 bases and J dropped 3; count of bases not matched to a gene: 3. Germline V CDR1 and CDR2: SEHNR, FQNEAQ (reference sequence). CDR3 amino acids: CASSSRLAGYNEQFF. DNA for the CDR3: TGTGCCAGCAGCTCTAGACTAGCGGGCTACAATGAGCAGTTCTTC.

This clonotype was observed many times. V gene TRBV14 combines with J gene TRBJ2-2; 9 bases agree with TRBD1. CDR3 length equals 15 residues. Trimming at V came to 6 bases and at J to 6 bases, leaving 8 bases not matched to a gene. Germline V gene lookup returns CDR1 SGHDN and CDR2 FVKESK. The CDR3 region has the DNA TGTGCCAGCAGAATGGACAGGGGATTTCCCGGGGAGCTGTTTTTT. It translates to CASRMDRGFPGELFF.

This clonotype showed up many times. The chain links TRBV6-5 to TRBJ2-5; D is perhaps TRBD2 (6 bases). This CDR3 has 11 amino acids. V was shortened by 6 bases and J by 7 bases, with 9 bases between the two germline ends. Germline lookup yields CDR1 MNHEY and CDR2 SVGAGI. CDR3 sequence (DNA): TGTGCCAGCAGCACGGGGGTGACCCAGTACTTC. Encoded protein: CASSTGVTQYF.

This clonotype showed up many times. The V gene is TRBV5-1, the J gene TRBJ2-1, with a weak D call TRBD1 (6 bases). The CDR3 runs to 13 residues. Trimming took 4 bases from V and 6 from J, leaving 11 bases between them. Germline V lookup: CDR1 SGHRS, CDR2 YFSETQ. This CDR3 reads CASSPQGSNEQFF. The DNA of the CDR3 is TGCGCCAGCAGCCCCCAGGGGTCCAATGAGCAGTTCTTC.

This clonotype was counted at least ten times. The chain combines TRBV12-3 or TRBV12-4 with TRBJ2-1, with 8 positions matching TRBD2. This CDR3 has 12 residues. V trimming: 7 bases; J trimming: 8 bases; junction bases outside the gene matches: 4. The CDR3 protein is CASTAGVDEQFF. DNA of the CDR3: TGTGCCAGCACAGCGGGGGTGGATGAGCAGTTCTTC.

This clonotype was detected ten times or more. The chain combines TRBV10-3 with TRBJ2-3, with D maybe TRBD2 (5 bases). This CDR3 region has 11 residues. The V end lost 10 bases, the J end lost 4 bases, and 9 bases lay between the germline ends. Germline values: CDR1 ENHRY, CDR2 SYGVKD. In DNA form, the CDR3 reads TGTGCCACGGGGAAATCAGATACGCAGTATTTT. This sequence encodes CATGKSDTQYF.

In this sample, this clonotype turned up many times. This rearrangement joins TRBV5-1 to TRBJ2-7, with 7 bases that match TRBD2. CDR1 SGHRS and CDR2 YFSETQ come from the germline V gene. There are 15 residues in the CDR3. The ends lost 4 bases at V and 2 bases at J; junction bases unmatched: 9. The CDR3 DNA follows: TGCGCCAGCAGCCCCACCAGCGGGGTCGCCTACGAGCAGTACTTC. Translated: CASSPTSGVAYEQYF.

This clonotype showed up many times. V is TRBV5-1 and J is TRBJ2-7; TRBD2 matches at 7 bases. Trimming removed 1 base from V and 2 bases from J; junction bases left unmatched: 3. This CDR3 is 14 amino acids long. Germline lookup yields CDR1 SGHRS and CDR2 YFSETQ. CDR3 in amino acids: CASSLWEGPYEQYF. CDR3 DNA: TGCGCCAGCAGCTTGTGGGAGGGACCCTACGAGCAGTACTTC. Together with reference TRBV5-1 and TRBJ2-7, the CDR3 gives the full variable domain: KAGVTQTPRYLIKTRGQQVTLSCSPISGHRSVSWYQQTPGQGLQFLFEYFSETQRNKGNFPGRFSGRQFSNSRSEMNVSTLELGDSALYLCASSLWEGPYEQYFGPGTRLTVT.

In its sample, this clonotype was seen many times. This rearrangement joins TRBV27 to TRBJ2-2, with D perhaps given as TRBD1 or TRBD2 (5 bases each). The CDR3 totals 16 residues. The germline V gene has CDR1 MNHEY and CDR2 SMNVEV (reference sequence). V lost 5 bases and J lost 2, with 15 bases in between. Here the CDR3 DNA reads TGTGCCAGCAGTCTGGGGAGACAGCTAAACACCGGGGAGCTGTTTTTT. Encoded protein: CASSLGRQLNTGELFF.

This clonotype was counted between two and nine times. The chain carries TRBV9 and TRBJ2-7; 7 bases are shared with TRBD1. The germline V gene encodes CDR1 SGDLS and CDR2 YYNGEE. V lost 3 bases, J lost 7 bases, and 10 bases stayed unmatched. CDR3 length: 14 amino acids. CDR3 sequence reads: CASSDPRQGPEQYF. CDR3 nucleotide sequence: TGTGCCAGCAGCGACCCCCGACAGGGCCCAGAGCAGTACTTC.

At least ten counts were recorded for this clonotype. The rearrangement uses TRBV24-1 and TRBJ1-1; maybe TRBD1 (5 bases). The V and J ends lost 3 bases and 4 bases respectively, with 8 bases between them. The CDR3 runs to 13 residues. In germline, CDR1 is KGHDR, CDR2 SFDVKD. Here the CDR3 reads CATSDGASTEAFF. In nucleotides, the CDR3 is TGTGCCACCAGTGATGGGGCTAGCACTGAAGCTTTCTTT.

This clonotype was recorded many times. This rearrangement joins TRBV20-1 to TRBJ1-1; possibly TRBD1 for D (6 bases). CDR3 size: 15 residues. Trimming cost V 1 base and J 5 bases, with 17 bases left between them. The germline V gene encodes CDR1 DFQATT and CDR2 SNEGSKA (reference sequence). DNA of the CDR3: TGCAGTGCTAGAGGGGGGAGGGGGGTCGCAACTGAAGCTTTCTTT. This translates into CSARGGRGVATEAFF.

This clonotype was detected ten times or more. V usage is TRBV12-3 or TRBV12-4 and J usage is TRBJ2-3; D is undetermined. The germline V and J ends were trimmed by 2 bases and 0 bases, with 9 bases remaining between them. The CDR3 loop spans 15 amino acids. As DNA, the CDR3 is TGTGCCAGCAGTTTATACATCCATAGCACAGATACGCAGTATTTT. Protein sequence: CASSLYIHSTDTQYF.

The sample holds many counts of this clonotype. In nucleotides, the CDR3 is TGTGCCATCTTGGATTCCATTTCTAATGAAAAACTGTTTTTT. It specifies CAILDSISNEKLFF. V and J are TRBV9 and TRBJ1-4; D not certain. Germline V gives CDR1 SGDLS, CDR2 YYNGEE. CDR3 size: 14 residues. V lost 9 bases and J lost 3, with 15 bases in between.

This clonotype has ten or more counts. The CDR3 region has the DNA TGCAGTGCTAGAGATCCTTCCAAAGGGGCTGAAGCTTTCTTT. This codes for CSARDPSKGAEAFF. The V call is TRBV20-1, the J call TRBJ1-1; tentatively, D is TRBD1 (5 bases). CDR1 is DFQATT, CDR2 SNEGSKA, per germline (reference sequence). The V end lost 0 bases, the J end lost 6 bases, and 14 bases lay between the germline ends. The CDR3 runs to 14 residues.

This clonotype was seen ten or more times. The chain combines TRBV4-3 with TRBJ2-7, with D perhaps matching TRBD1 (5 bases). V was cut by 0 bases and J by 1 base, with 10 bases left in between. This CDR3 comprises 15 residues. CDR1 and CDR2 from the germline V gene are LGHNA and YSLEER. CDR3 bases: TGCGCCAGCAGCCAAGATGAACAGGCGTCCTACGAGCAGTACTTC. Its translation: CASSQDEQASYEQYF.

There are many counts of this clonotype. The chain combines TRBV7-9 with TRBJ2-1; no definite D call. The CDR3 loop spans 16 amino acids. Germline V gives CDR1 SEHNR, CDR2 FQNEAQ (reference sequence). Trimming cost V 0 bases and J 3 bases, with 12 bases left between them. Written as DNA, the CDR3 is TGTGCCAGCAGCTTAGCGCTTGGGCCCGTCTACAATGAGCAGTTCTTC. Its translation: CASSLALGPVYNEQFF.

The sample holds many counts of this clonotype. The chain links TRBV28 to TRBJ2-5, with 9 nucleotides matching TRBD1. The CDR3 runs to 14 residues. Germline CDR1 reads MDHEN; CDR2 reads SYDVKM. Germline trimming cut 5 bases from V and 5 bases from J; bases unmatched to any gene: 6. The CDR3 DNA reads TGTGCCAGCAGTAAAACAGGGGGCAGGGAGACCCAGTACTTC. Protein product: CASSKTGGRETQYF.

This clonotype appeared many times. The chain is built from TRBV20-1 and TRBJ2-1; the D gene is possibly TRBD1 (5 bases). With 1 base removed from V and 6 bases from J, the gap between germline ends came to 7 bases. Per germline, CDR1 DFQATT and CDR2 SNEGSKA (reference sequence). CDR3 length equals 12 residues. The CDR3 loop is CSARGQRNEQFF. CDR3 DNA: TGCAGTGCTAGAGGACAGCGCAATGAGCAGTTCTTC.

This clonotype was recorded at least ten times. The chain combines TRBV5-1 with TRBJ2-3, with D hard to call. V was pared by 7 bases and J by 2 bases, with 8 bases between. CDR3 size: 12 residues. Germline CDR1 and CDR2: SGHRS and YFSETQ. The chain's CDR3 is CASGRTTDTQYF. The CDR3 coding sequence is TGCGCCAGCGGGCGTACCACAGATACGCAGTATTTT.

This clonotype appeared many times. J is TRBJ2-5 and V is TRBV6-4, with D hard to call. The V and J ends lost 5 bases and 5 bases respectively, with 18 bases between them. CDR3 length equals 15 residues. CDR1 is MRHNA and CDR2 is SNTAGT in the germline V gene. CDR3 amino acids: CASSRYYGSGETQYF. In DNA, the CDR3 is TGTGCCAGCAGTAGATACTACGGATCCGGGGAGACCCAGTACTTC.

At least ten counts were recorded for this clonotype. This chain links TRBV5-6 with TRBJ2-7, with no clear D. V shed 0 bases and J shed 6 bases, with 4 bases lying between them. CDR3 size: 11 residues. Germline V lookup: CDR1 SGHDT, CDR2 YYEEEE. CDR3 region: CASSLAFEQYF. The CDR3 DNA reads TGTGCCAGCAGCTTGGCTTTCGAGCAGTACTTC. Full variable domain (rest looked up from reference TRBV5-6 and TRBJ2-7): DAGVTQSPTHLIKTRGQQVTLRCSPKSGHDTVSWYQQALGQGPQFIFQYYEEEERQRGNFPDRFSGHQFPNYSSELNVNALLLGDSALYLCASSLAFEQYFGPGTRLTVT.

This clonotype was seen at least ten times. The J gene is TRBJ2-3, the V gene TRBV12-3 or TRBV12-4; 10 bases fit TRBD2. Trimming took 7 bases from V and 4 from J; bases not matched to a gene: 8. CDR3 length equals 15 residues. The CDR3 coding sequence is TGTGCCAGCAACCAGGGGCTAGCGGGGGCAGATACGCAGTATTTT. Its protein product is CASNQGLAGADTQYF.

This clonotype was counted ten times or more. The chain couples TRBV5-8 to TRBJ2-7; the match to TRBD1 covers 9 bases. J was trimmed by 9 bases and V by 4 bases; bases with no gene match: 5. The germline CDR1 and CDR2 sequences are SGHTS and YDEGEE. The CDR3 totals 12 residues. The CDR3: CASSVTGGTQYF. CDR3 coding DNA: TGTGCCAGCAGCGTTACAGGGGGCACGCAGTACTTC.